These 11 T cell receptor beta chains originate from one sample sequenced in a study of beta chain features in type 1 diabetes. Every isolated RNA sample was fully reverse transcribed, so sequencing captured expressed TCRB transcripts. Sequencing was performed with immunoSEQ multiplex PCR; in TCRdb, only in-frame clones are kept and a portion is missing. This table holds a few hundred thousand clones, about 29% found once. The specimen sequenced was naive CD4+ T cells from blood. Source of these receptors: a man between 18 and 35 years old in good health.

This clone is a singleton in its sample. This CDR3 is also generated by other DNA sequences in the sample. The chain joins TRBV11-2 to TRBJ2-3; D unclear. The V gene's germline CDR1 is SGHAT and CDR2 FQNNGV. Trimming removed 1 base at V and 5 bases at J, with 4 bases between. The CDR3 consists of 12 residues. The CDR3 DNA sequence: TGTGCCAGCAGCTTAGTGCGAGATACGCAGTATTTT. Translated, it gives CASSLVRDTQYF.

In its sample, this clone was seen a few times. The rearrangement uses TRBV7-3 and TRBJ2-1; no reliable D call. Germline values: CDR1 SGHTA, CDR2 FQGTGA. Deletions cut 5 bases from V and 0 bases from J, with 11 bases between. The CDR3 sequence is 15 residues long. The DNA for the CDR3 is TGTGCCAGCAGCCAAGCCTACAGCTCCTACAATGAGCAGTTCTTC. It yields the protein CASSQAYSSYNEQFF. Supplemented by reference TRBV7-3 and TRBJ2-1, the full variable domain reads GAGVSQTPSNKVTEKGKYVELRCDPISGHTALYWYRQSLGQGPEFLIYFQGTGAADDSGLPNDRFFAVRPEGSVSTLKIQRTERGDSAVYLCASSQAYSSYNEQFFGPGTRLTVL.

This chain links TRBV15 with TRBJ2-1, with D possibly matching TRBD2 (6 bases). This CDR3 spans 15 amino acids. The V gene lost 8 bases and the J gene lost 0 bases, with 14 bases spanning the gap. Germline loops: CDR1 LNHNV, CDR2 YYDKDF (reference sequence). CDR3 sequence (DNA): TGTGCCACCGAGAGGGACTTGAGCTCCTACAATGAGCAGTTCTTC. Amino acid sequence: CATERDLSSYNEQFF.

The V call is TRBV23-1, the J call TRBJ1-2; 9 bases agree with TRBD1. TRBV23-1 is recorded as an ORF, its role being uncertain. The CDR3 extends over 14 amino acids. The ends lost 8 bases at V and 8 bases at J; junction bases unmatched: 12. CDR3 amino acids: CASPRGQGRGGYTF. For the CDR3, the DNA is TGCGCCAGCCCGCGGGGACAGGGCCGAGGGGGCTACACCTTC.

The chain links TRBV15 to TRBJ1-5; TRBD1 aligns across 8 bases. Germline V gene sequence: CDR1 LNHNV, CDR2 YYDKDF (reference sequence). Trimming removed 5 bases from V and 7 bases from J; junction bases left unmatched: 10. The CDR3 runs to 15 residues. CDR3 residues: CATSAGQGTGQPQHF. In nucleotides, the CDR3 is TGTGCCACCAGCGCAGGACAGGGAACAGGCCAGCCCCAGCATTTT.

This clone was detected a few times. The V call is TRBV25-1, the J call TRBJ2-7, with D perhaps matching TRBD1 (5 bases). The germline CDR1 and CDR2 sequences are MGHDK and SYGVNS. The CDR3 runs to 13 residues. With 4 bases removed from V and 0 bases from J, the gap between germline ends came to 7 bases. CDR3 nucleotide sequence: TGTGCCAGCAGTGGGGGCAGCTCCTACGAGCAGTACTTC. Protein: CASSGGSSYEQYF.

The chain employs TRBV30 and TRBJ2-1; 8 bases agree with TRBD2. CDR1 GTSNPN and CDR2 SVGIG come from the germline V gene (reference sequence). Trimming cost V 0 bases and J 9 bases; bases outside gene matches: 19. The CDR3 consists of 18 residues. DNA of the CDR3: TGTGCCTGGAGTGTATATCCGACTAGCGTTTTATCCAATAGTGAGCAGTTCTTC. Protein sequence: CAWSVYPTSVLSNSEQFF.

This chain connects TRBV4-2 to TRBJ2-3, with D unclear. The length of the CDR3 is 16 residues. The germline CDR1 and CDR2 sequences are LGHNA and YNFKEQ. V shed 0 bases and J shed 1 base, with 11 bases lying between them. The DNA of the CDR3 is TGTGCCAGCAGCCAAGAAGTGTCATTAGGCACAGATACGCAGTATTTT. As protein: CASSQEVSLGTDTQYF.

The chain combines TRBV7-2 with TRBJ2-5; the D is unclear. V lost 5 bases and J lost 5, with 12 bases in between. CDR3 length: 13 residues. CDR1 and CDR2 from the germline V gene are SGHTA and FQGNSA. The CDR3 spells CASSPRALETQYF. In DNA, the CDR3 is TGTGCCAGCAGCCCAAGAGCGTTGGAGACCCAGTACTTC.

This clone was counted only a few times. The CDR3 sequence: CASSPRGDEQFF. The CDR3, as DNA: TGTGCCAGCAGCCCCCGGGGGGATGAGCAGTTCTTC. V gene TRBV11-2 combines with J gene TRBJ2-1; TRBD2 matches 7 bases. Unmatched junction bases numbered 3, after V lost 5 bases and J lost 8 bases. Looked up from germline, CDR1 is SGHAT and CDR2 is FQNNGV. The CDR3 sequence is 12 residues long.

The chain links TRBV5-4 to TRBJ2-5; D gene ambiguous. Germline lookup yields CDR1 SGHNT and CDR2 YYREEE (reference sequence). V was cut by 0 bases and J by 0 bases, with 6 bases left in between. The CDR3 extends over 14 amino acids. The CDR3 DNA reads as TGTGCCAGCAGCTTGGGCCTAGACCAAGAGACCCAGTACTTC. Its translation is CASSLGLDQETQYF.